This T cell receptor (beta chain) was sequenced for a study of T cell responses to AZD1222 COVID-19 vaccine. Generated by immunoSEQ multiplex PCR, the TCRdb table keeps only in-frame clones and is missing some. The table shows 90,000 to 150,000 clones, with around 83% occurring only once. Comments on this clone: Its antigen is as yet unknown.

Analysis merged second doses at about 4 or about 12 weeks. V lost 5 bases, J lost 1 base, and 2 bases stayed unmatched. The germline gives CDR1 SGHTA, CDR2 FQGTGA. The CDR3 is 15 residues long. Study results and limitations: Clonal diversity may have been underestimated in mostly white British donors. Along spike, vaccine-associated CD4 TCRs were found throughout, with dominance at 160-218 and 743-854.

The clonotype comes from an adult who received the AZD1222 COVID-19 vaccine. This chain joins TRBV7-3 and TRBJ2-6; TRBD1 aligns across 7 bases. The specimen was peripheral blood, collected 28 days after the second AZD1222 dose. The CDR3 DNA is TGTGCCAGCAGCCAGGGGGTATCTGGGGCCAACGTCCTGACTTTC. As protein: CASSQGVSGANVLTF.